This passage covers 27 T cell receptor beta chains from one sample sequenced in a study of T cell changes during pregnancy in multiple sclerosis. Sequencing used immunoSEQ multiplex PCR; TCRdb keeps in-frame clones, though not all of them. The table records fewer than 60,000 clones, approximately 91% of them present only once. Sequencing used peripheral blood, obtained in the second trimester of pregnancy. These receptors were obtained from a female donor with multiple sclerosis, enrolled in a pregnancy study.

The V gene is TRBV5-5, the J gene TRBJ2-7; 8 positions agree with TRBD1. Trimming at V came to 4 bases and at J to 3 bases, leaving 9 bases not matched to a gene. This CDR3 comprises 15 residues. Germline lookup yields CDR1 SGHKS and CDR2 YYEKEE (reference sequence). CDR3 in amino acids: CASSPSPQGGYEQYF. The CDR3 bases are TGTGCCAGCAGCCCAAGCCCACAGGGGGGCTACGAGCAGTACTTC.

The chain uses TRBV9 and TRBJ1-2, with TRBD1 as a possible D gene (5 bases). The V gene's germline CDR1 is SGDLS and CDR2 YYNGEE. This CDR3 comprises 13 residues. V lost 7 bases, J lost 4 bases, and 14 bases lay in between. The CDR3 is CASFSQGSYGYTF. The CDR3 nucleotides are TGTGCCAGCTTTTCCCAGGGCAGCTATGGCTACACCTTC.

The V gene is TRBV9, the J gene TRBJ1-2; maybe TRBD1 (5 bases). V lost 0 bases and J 4 bases, leaving 7 bases between the germline ends. CDR3 length: 13 residues. Germline V gene lookup returns CDR1 SGDLS and CDR2 YYNGEE. The CDR3 nucleotides are TGTGCCAGCAGCGTAGGGGGGGGCTATGGCTACACCTTC. This sequence encodes CASSVGGGYGYTF.

The chain joins TRBV7-9 to TRBJ1-2; 7 positions match TRBD1. This CDR3 spans 15 amino acids. Germline CDR1 and CDR2: SEHNR and FQNEAQ (reference sequence). V lost 2 bases, J lost 10 bases, and 13 bases stayed unmatched. DNA for the CDR3: TGTGCCAGCAGCTTACAGGGACAGCGCCTAGGTGACTACACCTTC. Encoded protein: CASSLQGQRLGDYTF.

This clone was picked up a small number of times. V and J are TRBV19 and TRBJ1-2; D perhaps matches TRBD1 (6 bases). Germline assignment: CDR1 LNHDA and CDR2 SQIVND (reference sequence). The V end was cut by 2 bases, the J end by 7 bases, with 14 bases between. The CDR3 has 14 amino acids. The CDR3 bases are TGTGCCAGTAGTATATGGGGGCGCGGGGGTGGCTACACCTTC. Translation: CASSIWGRGGGYTF.

This clone was seen a single time. The chain links TRBV5-1 to TRBJ2-3; D is unresolved. Trimming stripped 3 bases from V and 2 bases from J, with 13 bases between. The CDR3 extends over 15 amino acids. Germline CDR1 and CDR2: SGHRS and YFSETQ. CDR3 protein: CASSYSSVFTDTQYF. The CDR3, as DNA: TGCGCCAGCAGCTACTCAAGCGTATTCACAGATACGCAGTATTTT.

J is TRBJ1-1 and V is TRBV6-6; possibly TRBD1 for D (6 bases). Between the trimmed V and J ends, which lost 6 bases and 5 bases, there was a span of 19 bases. CDR1 MNHNY and CDR2 SVGAGI come from the germline V gene (reference sequence). CDR3 length equals 15 residues. In nucleotides, the CDR3 is TGTGCCAGCAGCCGATGGGGGGGCGGGAAAACTGAAGCTTTCTTT. Residues: CASSRWGGGKTEAFF.

The chain is built from TRBV9 and TRBJ1-2, with D possibly matching TRBD1 (5 bases). The CDR3 consists of 14 residues. In germline, CDR1 is SGDLS, CDR2 YYNGEE. V lost 4 bases and J lost 4, with 14 bases in between. The CDR3: CASSPAGHSYGYTF. CDR3 in DNA: TGTGCCAGCAGCCCTGCGGGGCACAGCTATGGCTACACCTTC.

This sequence joins TRBV29-1 and TRBJ1-1, with 7 bases lining up with TRBD1. The V and J ends lost 8 bases and 0 bases, in that order; junction bases with no gene match: 6. This CDR3 has 13 residues. In germline, CDR1 is SQVTM, CDR2 ANQGSEA. The CDR3 protein is CSLRDSMNTEAFF. The CDR3 DNA sequence: TGCAGCTTGAGGGACAGCATGAACACTGAAGCTTTCTTT.

The CDR3 protein is CASSSPGQGSWGNQPQHF. Here the CDR3 DNA reads TGTGCCAGCAGTTCCCCGGGACAGGGCTCGTGGGGCAATCAGCCCCAGCATTTT. This chain links TRBV28 with TRBJ1-5; 9 bases are shared with TRBD1. Looked up from germline, CDR1 is MDHEN and CDR2 is SYDVKM. CDR3 length: 18 amino acids. The V and J ends lost 4 bases and 2 bases, in that order; junction bases with no gene match: 12.

The chain combines TRBV6-1 with TRBJ1-5; 12 positions match TRBD1. There are 14 residues in the CDR3. The ends lost 8 bases at V and 5 bases at J; junction bases unmatched: 4. Per germline, CDR1 MNHNS and CDR2 SASEGT. The CDR3: CASRDRGRDQPQHF. The CDR3 DNA follows: TGTGCCAGCCGGGACAGGGGGCGCGATCAGCCCCAGCATTTT.

The V and J genes are TRBV5-1 and TRBJ1-2; tentatively, D is TRBD1 (5 bases). The CDR3 runs 14 residues. Trimming shortened V by 4 bases and J by 2 bases, and 12 bases separated the two germline ends. Germline values: CDR1 SGHRS, CDR2 YFSETQ. CDR3 amino acids: CASSPDSPNYGYTF. In nucleotides, the CDR3 is TGCGCCAGCAGCCCCGACAGCCCAAACTATGGCTACACCTTC.

This chain links TRBV6-1 with TRBJ1-5; D not resolved. The V and J ends lost 7 bases and 1 base respectively, with 8 bases between them. Germline-derived CDR1 and CDR2 are MNHNS and SASEGT. The CDR3 length is 13 residues. CDR3 nucleotides: TGTGCCAGCACCTTTGTAAGCAATCAGCCCCAGCATTTT. Translating it yields CASTFVSNQPQHF.

This clone was recorded only once. This chain connects TRBV29-1 to TRBJ1-1, with a weak D call TRBD1 (6 bases). Trimming pared 6 bases from V and 3 bases from J, leaving 17 bases between. The CDR3 sequence is 14 residues long. The V gene's germline CDR1 is SQVTM and CDR2 ANQGSEA. DNA for the CDR3: TGCAGCGTCGGCGGGGGGCGAGGGGACACTGAAGCTTTCTTT. It encodes CSVGGGRGDTEAFF.

The CDR3 sequence is CASRERTGSGGEQFF. The CDR3 region has the DNA TGCGCCAGCAGGGAAAGGACAGGGTCGGGCGGTGAGCAGTTCTTC. The chain employs TRBV5-1 and TRBJ2-1; the match to TRBD1 covers 8 bases. The CDR3 is 15 residues long. The trim removed 5 bases at V and 9 bases at J, leaving 13 bases unmatched. Germline assignment: CDR1 SGHRS and CDR2 YFSETQ.

V usage is TRBV27 and J usage is TRBJ2-7; 7 nucleotides align to TRBD1. V was pared by 4 bases and J by 3 bases, with 6 bases of the junction left unmatched. Germline CDR1 MNHEY, CDR2 SMNVEV (reference sequence). The length of the CDR3 is 14 residues. Written as DNA, the CDR3 is TGTGCCAGCAGTTGGGGACAGTCCCACTACGAGCAGTACTTC. It translates to CASSWGQSHYEQYF.

This chain connects TRBV28 to TRBJ2-7, with TRBD1 as a possible D gene (5 bases). Germline V gene lookup returns CDR1 MDHEN and CDR2 SYDVKM. Trimming pared 5 bases from V and 4 bases from J, leaving 15 bases between. The CDR3 spans 14 residues. CDR3 region: CASSGRRGRYEQYF. DNA for the CDR3: TGTGCCAGCAGTGGGCGAAGGGGAAGATACGAGCAGTACTTC.

The V and J genes are TRBV25-1 and TRBJ2-7; a weak D match, TRBD1 (6 bases). CDR3 size: 16 residues. Germline V CDR1 and CDR2: MGHDK, SYGVNS. The V end was cut by 7 bases, the J end by 1 base, with 20 bases between. The CDR3 DNA reads TGTGCCAGCACCGGGCCGGGACAAGTGACTTCCTACGAGCAGTACTTC. It yields the protein CASTGPGQVTSYEQYF.

The chain is built from TRBV11-2 and TRBJ2-7, with D perhaps matching TRBD2 (6 bases). CDR3 length: 16 amino acids. Germline values: CDR1 SGHAT, CDR2 FQNNGV. Deletions cut 8 bases from V and 5 bases from J, with 25 bases between. CDR3 protein: CASATRGKVKRHEQYF. The CDR3 DNA is TGTGCCAGCGCCACACGGGGGAAAGTTAAAAGGCACGAGCAGTACTTC.

The V call is TRBV7-2, the J call TRBJ2-7; perhaps TRBD1 as D (6 bases). This CDR3 comprises 19 residues. Between the trimmed V and J ends, which lost 3 bases and 2 bases, there was a span of 26 bases. Germline V lookup: CDR1 SGHTA, CDR2 FQGNSA. The CDR3 reads CASSFSHFRKGDFAYEQYF. The CDR3 DNA follows: TGTGCCAGCAGCTTTTCGCACTTCCGTAAGGGGGATTTCGCCTACGAGCAGTACTTC. Supplemented by reference TRBV7-2 and TRBJ2-7, the full variable domain reads GAGVSQSPSNKVTEKGKDVELRCDPISGHTALYWYRQSLGQGLEFLIYFQGNSAPDKSGLPSDRFSAERTGGSVSTLTIQRTQQEDSAVYLCASSFSHFRKGDFAYEQYFGPGTRLTVT.

This clone was seen just once. The chain recombines TRBV6-5 with TRBJ1-2, with D perhaps TRBD1 (5 bases). CDR3 length: 13 amino acids. Trimming stripped 6 bases from V and 7 bases from J, with 15 bases between. Germline values: CDR1 MNHEY, CDR2 SVGAGI. Here the CDR3 reads CASRAQGLAGYTF. DNA of the CDR3: TGTGCCAGCAGAGCCCAGGGTTTGGCTGGCTACACCTTC.

The chain carries TRBV11-1 and TRBJ2-2; 8 bases are a match to TRBD1. CDR1 and CDR2 from the germline V gene are SGHAT and FQDESV (reference sequence). Trimming at V came to 4 bases and at J to 5 bases, leaving 3 bases not matched to a gene. The CDR3 is 14 amino acids. The CDR3 is CASSSYRGTGELFF. The CDR3 DNA follows: TGTGCCAGCAGCTCTTACAGGGGGACCGGGGAGCTGTTTTTT.

This rearrangement joins TRBV5-1 to TRBJ2-2; 10 bases agree with TRBD1. The CDR3 is 17 residues long. V lost 2 bases, J lost 9 bases, and 13 bases stayed unmatched. CDR1 is SGHRS and CDR2 is YFSETQ in the germline V gene. CDR3 residues: CASSFPSGTGEWRELFF. For the CDR3, the DNA is TGCGCCAGCAGCTTCCCTTCCGGGACAGGGGAGTGGCGGGAGCTGTTTTTT. Based on the CDR3 plus reference TRBV5-1 and TRBJ2-2, the full variable domain is KAGVTQTPRYLIKTRGQQVTLSCSPISGHRSVSWYQQTPGQGLQFLFEYFSETQRNKGNFPGRFSGRQFSNSRSEMNVSTLELGDSALYLCASSFPSGTGEWRELFFGEGSRLTVL.

This sequence joins TRBV6-1 and TRBJ1-3; tentatively, D is TRBD1 (5 bases). The length of the CDR3 is 14 residues. Per the germline V gene, CDR1 is MNHNS and CDR2 is SASEGT. The V end lost 8 bases, the J end lost 4 bases, and 15 bases lay between the germline ends. In DNA, the CDR3 is TGTGCCAGCGTTTTCAGCTGGGGCGGAAACACCATATATTTT. Its translation is CASVFSWGGNTIYF.

The J gene is TRBJ1-1, the V gene TRBV28; possibly TRBD1 for D (6 bases). Trimming cost V 6 bases and J 5 bases, with 13 bases left between them. Germline V CDR1 and CDR2: MDHEN, SYDVKM. This CDR3 contains 13 residues. The DNA for the CDR3 is TGTGCCAGCAGCCGGCAAGGACAGACTGAAGCTTTCTTT. Translating gives CASSRQGQTEAFF.

The gene calls are TRBV5-6 and TRBJ2-3; D not certain. V gave up 4 bases and J gave up 4 bases, with 13 bases separating them. This CDR3 is built from 14 residues. CDR1 and CDR2 from the germline V gene are SGHDT and YYEEEE. The CDR3 region is CASSPESAADTQYF. The CDR3 nucleotides read TGTGCCAGCAGCCCCGAAAGCGCTGCAGATACGCAGTATTTT.

This CDR3 reads CASSVGLTGNGYTF. In DNA, the CDR3 is TGTGCCAGCAGTGTAGGCCTAACAGGGAACGGCTACACCTTC. J is TRBJ1-2 and V is TRBV6-1, with TRBD1 as a possible D gene (6 bases). The V end was cut by 4 bases, the J end by 8 bases, with 17 bases between. Germline V gene lookup returns CDR1 MNHNS and CDR2 SASEGT. The CDR3 runs 14 residues.